These 28 T cell receptor beta chains were sequenced from one sample in a study of beta chain features in type 1 diabetes. Every bit of the isolated RNA underwent reverse transcription, so sequencing read expressed TCRB transcripts. TCRdb's table, derived via immunoSEQ multiplex PCR, lists solely in-frame clones and lacks some. Among about 150,000 clones listed, roughly 10% were seen once. The sequencing input was central memory CD4+ T cells from blood. The receptor source for this set is a man aged 18 to 35 in good health.

This clone occurred a few times. The gene calls are TRBV27 and TRBJ1-2; 7 bases match TRBD1. The CDR3 loop spans 13 amino acids. V shed 5 bases, J shed 4 bases, and the junction held 4 bases outside the gene matches. Germline V gives CDR1 MNHEY, CDR2 SMNVEV (reference sequence). The CDR3 DNA reads TGTGCCAGCAGTGACCGGGACAGCTATGGCTACACCTTC. The encoded protein is CASSDRDSYGYTF.

The rearrangement uses TRBV29-1 and TRBJ1-1; TRBD1 might be the D (6 bases). V lost 8 bases, J lost 2 bases, and 12 bases lay in between. This CDR3 region has 12 residues. In germline, CDR1 is SQVTM, CDR2 ANQGSEA. In DNA, the CDR3 is TGCAGCTCTGGGGGGGCTAACACTGAAGCTTTCTTT. Amino acids: CSSGGANTEAFF.

This chain connects TRBV29-1 to TRBJ1-3; 7 bases fit TRBD1. This CDR3 comprises 14 residues. V was pared by 4 bases and J by 4 bases, with 7 bases of the junction left unmatched. Germline loops: CDR1 SQVTM, CDR2 ANQGSEA. The DNA of the CDR3 is TGCAGCGTTGTCGAGGGGGCGAAAGGAAACACCATATATTTT. Translating it yields CSVVEGAKGNTIYF.

The rearrangement joins TRBV5-4 to TRBJ1-6, with D possibly TRBD1 on 6 matching bases. This CDR3 is built from 15 residues. Trimming pared 2 bases from V and 5 bases from J, leaving 11 bases between. From germline, CDR1 is SGHNT and CDR2 YYREEE (reference sequence). CDR3 loop: CASSFDRRDNSPLHF. The CDR3 DNA is TGTGCCAGCAGCTTCGACAGGAGGGATAATTCACCCCTCCACTTT.

This clone appeared a few times. The chain combines TRBV20-1 with TRBJ2-1; D call uncertain. The ends were cut back, 3 bases at V and 10 bases at J, with 7 bases in the middle. CDR3 size: 10 residues. Germline CDR1 and CDR2: DFQATT and SNEGSKA (reference sequence). The CDR3 sequence: CSASSEEQFF. The CDR3 nucleotides are TGCAGTGCTAGTAGTGAGGAGCAGTTCTTC.

This clone has a handful of counts. J is TRBJ2-7 and V is TRBV29-1; either TRBD1 or TRBD2 may fit D (5 bases each). CDR1 and CDR2 (germline): SQVTM, ANQGSEA. Trimming left V 6 bases short and J 0 bases short, with 12 bases between. The CDR3 is 13 amino acids. The DNA for the CDR3 is TGCAGCGTGATCCGGGACGGCTCCTACGAGCAGTACTTC. Translated, it gives CSVIRDGSYEQYF.

The chain combines TRBV4-1 with TRBJ1-3, with 7 bases matching TRBD1. The CDR3 consists of 16 residues. With V trimmed by 5 bases and J by 0 bases, 7 bases remained unmatched. CDR1 is MGHRA, CDR2 YSYEKL, per germline. The CDR3 is CASSTMGQLSGNTIYF. The CDR3 nucleotides are TGCGCCAGCAGCACCATGGGACAGCTCTCTGGAAACACCATATATTTT.

This clone has only a few counts. The chain uses TRBV7-3 and TRBJ2-7; D unclear. Trimming removed 1 base from V and 2 bases from J, with 9 bases in between. The CDR3 has 14 amino acids. Germline lookup yields CDR1 SGHTA and CDR2 FQGTGA. CDR3 sequence: CASSLIGHPYEQYF. The CDR3 bases are TGTGCCAGCAGCTTAATAGGCCATCCCTACGAGCAGTACTTC.

The chain couples TRBV27 to TRBJ2-2; D gene unclear. CDR1 is MNHEY and CDR2 is SMNVEV in the germline V gene (reference sequence). The V end lost 10 bases, the J end lost 7 bases, and 7 bases lay between the germline ends. The CDR3 totals 10 residues. In DNA, the CDR3 is TGTGCCAATTCGGACGGGGAGCTGTTTTTT. This translates into CANSDGELFF.

This chain joins TRBV30 and TRBJ1-5; D is possibly TRBD1 (5 bases). V was clipped by 3 bases and J by 7 bases, with 16 bases between them. In germline, CDR1 is GTSNPN, CDR2 SVGIG (reference sequence). The CDR3 has 14 residues. CDR3 sequence: CAWSAGLEGQPQHF. The CDR3 DNA follows: TGTGCCTGGAGCGCGGGTCTTGAGGGGCAGCCCCAGCATTTT.

The gene calls are TRBV6-6 and TRBJ1-5; 7 bases fit TRBD1. Unmatched junction bases numbered 3, after V lost 2 bases and J lost 2 bases. CDR1 is MNHNY, CDR2 SVGAGI, per germline (reference sequence). CDR3 length equals 15 residues. The CDR3 protein is CASSYQGGRNQPQHF. Written as DNA, the CDR3 is TGTGCCAGCAGTTACCAGGGGGGACGCAATCAGCCCCAGCATTTT.

This clone was observed a handful of times. The CDR3 protein is CASSWGKREKLFF. CDR3 coding DNA: TGTGCCAGCAGTTGGGGGAAGAGGGAAAAACTGTTTTTT. V gene TRBV27 combines with J gene TRBJ1-4, with a tentative D call TRBD1 (5 bases). V lost 4 bases to trimming and J lost 8 bases, with 11 bases between them. The germline CDR1 and CDR2 sequences are MNHEY and SMNVEV (reference sequence). The CDR3 has 13 amino acids.

This clone was counted only a few times. CDR3 bases: TGTGCCAGCAGCCAGTCTCGCAGTCAGCCCCAGCATTTT. Its translation is CASSQSRSQPQHF. The chain is built from TRBV14 and TRBJ1-5; D is unresolved. CDR1 is SGHDN and CDR2 is FVKESK in the germline V gene. Trimming cost V 3 bases and J 6 bases, with 9 bases left between them. The CDR3 contains 13 residues.

The chain has TRBV30 and TRBJ2-7; TRBD2 aligns across 11 bases. J gave up 12 bases and V 2 bases, and 6 bases lay outside the gene matches. Germline CDR1 is GTSNPN and CDR2 is SVGIG (reference sequence). The CDR3 extends over 12 amino acids. CDR3 amino acids: CAWSLTSGASYF. The CDR3 DNA reads as TGTGCCTGGAGTTTGACTAGCGGGGCCTCGTACTTC.

This chain joins TRBV7-8 and TRBJ2-4; D possibly corresponds to TRBD2 (5 bases). V lost 2 bases and J lost 8, with 10 bases in between. The germline V gene has CDR1 SGHVS and CDR2 FQNEAQ. This CDR3 has 13 residues. Here the CDR3 reads CASSLRGKDIQYF. DNA of the CDR3: TGTGCCAGCAGCTTACGGGGTAAAGACATTCAGTACTTC. The full variable domain, rest sourced from reference TRBV7-8 and TRBJ2-4, is GAGVSQSPRYKVAKRGQDVALRCDPISGHVSLFWYQQALGQGPEFLTYFQNEAQLDKSGLPSDRFFAERPEGSVSTLKIQRTQQEDSAVYLCASSLRGKDIQYFGAGTRLSVL.

This clone was counted only a few times. The rearrangement joins TRBV13 to TRBJ1-3; TRBD1 agrees at 7 bases. Germline V gives CDR1 PRHDT, CDR2 FYEKMQ (reference sequence). With 6 bases clipped from V and 1 base from J, the junction kept 6 bases outside the gene matches. This CDR3 spans 15 amino acids. The CDR3 nucleotides read TGTGCCAGCAGGCGACAGGGAGGATCTGGAAACACCATATATTTT. Translation: CASRRQGGSGNTIYF.

This clone was observed a handful of times. This chain joins TRBV5-1 and TRBJ1-1; the D gene is possibly TRBD1 (5 bases). The germline V gene encodes CDR1 SGHRS and CDR2 YFSETQ. The V end was cut by 0 bases, the J end by 4 bases, with 10 bases between. The CDR3 is 14 amino acids. The CDR3 loop is CASSLVAGSTEAFF. CDR3 coding DNA: TGCGCCAGCAGCTTGGTGGCAGGGAGCACTGAAGCTTTCTTT.

The rearrangement uses TRBV14 and TRBJ2-3; 12 bases line up with TRBD2. The CDR3 is 16 residues long. The germline CDR1 and CDR2 sequences are SGHDN and FVKESK. Trimming removed 1 base from V and 5 bases from J; junction bases left unmatched: 4. The DNA of the CDR3 is TGTGCCAGCAGCCAAGCACTAGCGGGAGGAGGAGATACGCAGTATTTT. Translated, it gives CASSQALAGGGDTQYF.

This clone was seen at least ten times. The chain links TRBV20-1 to TRBJ2-6; D gene unclear. The V end was cut by 5 bases, the J end by 1 base, with 0 bases between. The CDR3 loop spans 11 amino acids. The germline CDR1 and CDR2 sequences are DFQATT and SNEGSKA (reference sequence). The CDR3 DNA sequence: TGCAGTGCTTCTGGGGCCAACGTCCTGACTTTC. It codes for CSASGANVLTF.

This chain connects TRBV5-1 to TRBJ1-1; D is perhaps TRBD1 (6 bases). Looked up from germline, CDR1 is SGHRS and CDR2 is YFSETQ. Trimming removed 3 bases at V and 4 bases at J, with 10 bases between. The CDR3 spans 13 residues. The CDR3 loop reads CASSYGQTTEAFF. The CDR3, as DNA: TGCGCCAGCAGCTACGGACAGACCACTGAAGCTTTCTTT. Based on the CDR3 plus reference TRBV5-1 and TRBJ1-1, the full variable domain is KAGVTQTPRYLIKTRGQQVTLSCSPISGHRSVSWYQQTPGQGLQFLFEYFSETQRNKGNFPGRFSGRQFSNSRSEMNVSTLELGDSALYLCASSYGQTTEAFFGQGTRLTVV.

This clone was found many times. CDR3 in DNA: TGTGCCATCAGGGATACAACGAGCTCCTACAATGAGCAGTTCTTC. Its translation is CAIRDTTSSYNEQFF. This chain joins TRBV10-3 and TRBJ2-1, with D uncertain. Trimming left V 6 bases short and J 0 bases short, with 12 bases between. This CDR3 region has 15 residues. In germline, CDR1 is ENHRY, CDR2 SYGVKD.

The table lists this clone with a few counts. The chain carries TRBV7-2 and TRBJ2-1; the match to TRBD2 covers 12 bases. Germline CDR1 is SGHTA and CDR2 is FQGNSA. After removal of 5 bases from V and 5 bases from J, the junction contained 7 bases not matched to a gene. There are 16 residues in the CDR3. The CDR3 sequence is CASSRPSGRANNEQFF. As DNA, the CDR3 is TGTGCCAGCAGCCGACCTAGCGGGAGGGCCAACAATGAGCAGTTCTTC.

The genes are TRBV6-1 and TRBJ2-7; no definite D call. Germline V CDR1 and CDR2: MNHNS, SASEGT. V lost 5 bases, J lost 3 bases, and 11 bases lay in between. The CDR3 spans 13 residues. CDR3 sequence reads: CASSNRTHYEQYF. CDR3 coding DNA: TGTGCCAGCAGTAACCGGACCCACTACGAGCAGTACTTC.

This clone was recorded a few times. The CDR3, as DNA: TGCGCCAGCAGCCAGGGGGCGTATGGTCAGCCCCAGCATTTT. Its protein product is CASSQGAYGQPQHF. V is TRBV5-1 and J is TRBJ1-5; 8 positions agree with TRBD1. V shed 4 bases, J shed 6 bases, and the junction held 6 bases outside the gene matches. There are 14 residues in the CDR3. Looked up from germline, CDR1 is SGHRS and CDR2 is YFSETQ. The whole variable domain, remainder taken from reference TRBV5-1 and TRBJ1-5, is KAGVTQTPRYLIKTRGQQVTLSCSPISGHRSVSWYQQTPGQGLQFLFEYFSETQRNKGNFPGRFSGRQFSNSRSEMNVSTLELGDSALYLCASSQGAYGQPQHFGDGTRLSIL.

The chain employs TRBV5-1 and TRBJ2-4; 11 positions match TRBD2. J gave up 8 bases and V 5 bases, and 6 bases lay outside the gene matches. The length of the CDR3 is 14 residues. Looked up from germline, CDR1 is SGHRS and CDR2 is YFSETQ. The CDR3 here is CASSLAGGEDIQYF. CDR3 DNA: TGCGCCAGCAGTTTAGCGGGAGGGGAAGACATTCAGTACTTC.

This chain links TRBV7-9 with TRBJ1-5; D call uncertain. The V end lost 2 bases, the J end lost 3 bases, and 5 bases lay between the germline ends. Germline CDR1 SEHNR, CDR2 FQNEAQ (reference sequence). The length of the CDR3 is 13 residues. This CDR3 reads CASSLSFNQPQHF. The DNA of the CDR3 is TGTGCCAGCAGCTTAAGCTTCAATCAGCCCCAGCATTTT.

The V call is TRBV7-9, the J call TRBJ1-2; 7 bases align to TRBD1. Losses at the gene ends were 5 bases for V and 2 bases for J; bases not matched to a gene: 8. The germline CDR1 and CDR2 sequences are SEHNR and FQNEAQ (reference sequence). The CDR3 is 15 amino acids. CDR3 nucleotide sequence: TGTGCCAGCAGCCGAGGGACAGTATGGAACTATGGCTACACCTTC. It is translated as CASSRGTVWNYGYTF.

The chain is built from TRBV7-8 and TRBJ2-7; 14 positions agree with TRBD2. With 5 bases clipped from V and 2 bases from J, the junction kept 2 bases outside the gene matches. The CDR3 length is 15 residues. Germline-derived CDR1 and CDR2 are SGHVS and FQNEAQ. Here the CDR3 reads CASSKGLAGAYEQYF. The CDR3 DNA follows: TGTGCCAGCAGCAAGGGACTAGCGGGGGCCTACGAGCAGTACTTC.